This TCR beta chain is drawn from a study of blood T cells in healthy people across ages. Isolation yielded PBMCs, at least 6.5 million per sample, in every case. Germline V gene lookup returns CDR1 MNHEY and CDR2 SVGEGT. J lost 15 bases, V lost 8 bases, and 17 bases had no gene match. This CDR3 region has 14 residues. This clonotype turned up a few times. Next came a second PCR, run for about 6 to 12 cycles, which used a sample-barcoded 5' primer along with a J-beta primer mix. Each CDR3 protein is one row after TCRdb ran MiXCR on the 5' RACE reads. Among around 800,000 distinct CDR3 sequences listed, roughly 50% were seen once.

The rearrangement uses TRBV6-2 or TRBV6-3 and TRBJ2-1, with 9 bases identical to TRBD2. Specimen: blood. This receptor was taken from a man older than 75 in good health. This CDR3 is CASALGTSPSTLFF. In nucleotides, the CDR3 is TGTGCCAGCGCCCTGGGGACTAGCCCTTCTACTCTGTTCTTC.